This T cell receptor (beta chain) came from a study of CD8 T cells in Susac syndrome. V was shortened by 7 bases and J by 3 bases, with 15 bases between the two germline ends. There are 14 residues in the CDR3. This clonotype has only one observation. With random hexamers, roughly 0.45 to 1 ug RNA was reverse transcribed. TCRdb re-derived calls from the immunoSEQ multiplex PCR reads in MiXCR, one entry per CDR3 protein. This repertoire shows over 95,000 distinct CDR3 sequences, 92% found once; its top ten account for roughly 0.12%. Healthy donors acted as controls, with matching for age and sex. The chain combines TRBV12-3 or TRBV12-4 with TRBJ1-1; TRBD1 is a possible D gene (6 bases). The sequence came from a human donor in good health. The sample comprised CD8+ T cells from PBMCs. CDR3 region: CASTWVQGDTEAFF. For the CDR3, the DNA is TGTGCCAGCACCTGGGTACAGGGAGACACTGAAGCTTTCTTT.